This T cell receptor beta chain was sequenced during a study of cytomegalovirus exposure and HLA in healthy donors. Regarding this clone: Its specificity is unknown.

General study findings and limits: In a later analysis, CMV-associated beta chains were mostly HLA-associated, it appeared. V- and J-gene trimming in TCR beta was tied to a missense DCLRE1C variant by an analysis performed later.

Both 60 Vbeta primers and 13 Jbeta primers went into the PCR. Repertoires were generated with immunoSEQ multiplex PCR, while TCRdb's copy carries only in-frame clones and drops some. Of some 200,000 clones listed, over 70% are singletons. The TCR sequence derives from a female donor in good health and CMV-seronegative. Sequencing was performed on PBMCs.

This chain's CDR3 is CASKQGGYGYTF. The CDR3 nucleotides read TGTGCCAGCAAACAGGGGGGCTATGGCTACACCTTC. The V and J genes are TRBV2 and TRBJ1-2; 8 bases fit TRBD1. This CDR3 contains 12 residues. Looked up from germline, CDR1 is SNHLY and CDR2 is FYNNEI. Trimming at V came to 7 bases and at J to 4 bases, leaving 2 bases not matched to a gene.